This paragraph covers one T cell receptor (beta chain) sequence. CDR1 KGHSH and CDR2 LQKENI come from the germline V gene. CDR3 length: 15 amino acids. The V end was cut by 2 bases, the J end by 2 bases, with 11 bases between. The data originate from a study of CD8 T cells in Susac syndrome. RNA amounts of about 0.5 to 1 ug underwent reverse transcription with random hexamers. MiXCR, applied by TCRdb to the immunoSEQ multiplex PCR reads, yields one record per CDR3 protein. The sample carries 150,000 to 200,000 distinct CDR3 sequences, about 95% recorded once. What was sequenced was CD8+ T cells from PBMCs. The V gene is TRBV18, the J gene TRBJ2-3; D perhaps matches TRBD2 (6 bases). This receptor was obtained from a human donor with multiple sclerosis. The CDR3 sequence: CASSPIGGDTDTQYF. CDR3 bases: TGTGCCAGCTCACCAATCGGCGGGGACACAGATACGCAGTATTTT.